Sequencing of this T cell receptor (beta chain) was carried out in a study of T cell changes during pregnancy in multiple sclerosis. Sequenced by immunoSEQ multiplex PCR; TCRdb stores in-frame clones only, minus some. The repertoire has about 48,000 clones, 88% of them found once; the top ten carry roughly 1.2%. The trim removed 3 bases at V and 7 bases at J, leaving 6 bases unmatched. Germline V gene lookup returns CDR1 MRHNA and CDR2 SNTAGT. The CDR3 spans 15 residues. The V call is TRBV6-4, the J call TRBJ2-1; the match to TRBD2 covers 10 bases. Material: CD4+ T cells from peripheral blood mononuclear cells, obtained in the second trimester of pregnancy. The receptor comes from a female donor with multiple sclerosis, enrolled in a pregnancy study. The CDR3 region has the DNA TGTGCCAGCAGTGAGGGCGGACTAGCGGTGAATGAGCAGTTCTTC. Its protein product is CASSEGGLAVNEQFF.